These 32 T cell receptor beta chains came from one sample sequenced in a study of blood T cell repertoires in COVID-19. Only in-frame clones appear in the TCRdb table, and some are missing; sequencing was by immunoSEQ multiplex PCR. The sample comprises about 140,000 clones, 77% of which are singletons, and roughly 9% rests with the top ten. Sequenced input: peripheral blood. The receptors here all came from a woman aged 45-65 years with active or convalescent COVID-19.

The chain employs TRBV3-1 (or the pseudogene TRBV3-2) and TRBJ2-5; D remains unclear. From germline, CDR1 is LGHDT and CDR2 YNNKEL (reference sequence). Trimming removed 4 bases from V and 4 bases from J, with 7 bases in between. This CDR3 is 12 amino acids long. This CDR3 is CASSLRGETQYF. The DNA for the CDR3 is TGTGCCAGCAGCCTAAGAGGAGAGACCCAGTACTTC.

DNA of the CDR3: TGTGCCTGGAGTAACGGACAGGGGCCCTGGGTACGCTCCTGGGACGAGCAGTACTTC. Translating gives CAWSNGQGPWVRSWDEQYF. The V call is TRBV30, the J call TRBJ2-7, with 9 nucleotides matching TRBD1. Trimming at V came to 2 bases and at J to 5 bases, leaving 22 bases not matched to a gene. Looked up from germline, CDR1 is GTSNPN and CDR2 is SVGIG (reference sequence). This CDR3 has 19 amino acids.

The chain has TRBV30 and TRBJ2-1; D ambiguous. The CDR3 extends over 12 amino acids. The ends were cut back, 6 bases at V and 2 bases at J, with 8 bases in the middle. The germline gives CDR1 GTSNPN, CDR2 SVGIG (reference sequence). CDR3 coding DNA: TGTGCCTGCCTGGGCCCCTACAATGAGCAGTTCTTC. Its protein is CACLGPYNEQFF.

This CDR3 is CASSDRGQGFGYTF. The CDR3 DNA follows: TGTGCCAGTAGTGACCGGGGACAGGGGTTTGGCTACACCTTC. This chain connects TRBV19 to TRBJ1-2, with 10 bases fitting TRBD1. V dropped 5 bases and J dropped 7; count of bases not matched to a gene: 7. This CDR3 region has 14 residues. From germline, CDR1 is LNHDA and CDR2 SQIVND (reference sequence).

The J gene is TRBJ1-6, the V gene TRBV4-3; maybe TRBD1 (6 bases). Germline CDR1 and CDR2: LGHNA and YSLEER. The germline V and J ends were trimmed by 5 bases and 7 bases, with 12 bases remaining between them. The CDR3 length is 14 residues. The CDR3 bases are TGCGCCAGCAGCGTACAGGGAGCCAATTCACCCCTCCACTTT. This encodes CASSVQGANSPLHF.

The chain combines TRBV27 with TRBJ1-2; the match to TRBD1 covers 8 bases. Germline CDR1 reads MNHEY; CDR2 reads SMNVEV (reference sequence). The CDR3 spans 15 residues. The V and J ends lost 4 bases and 3 bases, in that order; junction bases with no gene match: 7. DNA of the CDR3: TGTGCCAGCAGTTCCTGGACAGGGAAATACTATGGCTACACCTTC. Its protein product is CASSSWTGKYYGYTF.

This clone has at least ten counts. The sample contains more than one DNA sequence encoding this CDR3. The rearrangement joins TRBV7-9 to TRBJ2-3, with D possibly TRBD1 on 5 matching bases. The CDR3 length is 15 residues. Deletions cut 0 bases from V and 0 bases from J, with 7 bases between. Germline V gives CDR1 SEHNR, CDR2 FQNEAQ (reference sequence). The CDR3 reads CASSLAQGSTDTQYF. CDR3 DNA sequence: TGTGCCAGCAGCTTAGCGCAGGGTAGCACAGATACGCAGTATTTT.

The rearrangement links TRBV28 to TRBJ1-3, with D possibly being TRBD1 (6 bases). The CDR3 has 15 residues. Germline loops: CDR1 MDHEN, CDR2 SYDVKM. The V end was cut by 5 bases, the J end by 0 bases, with 11 bases between. The CDR3: CASSIPDSSGNTIYF. The CDR3 nucleotides read TGTGCCAGCAGTATCCCGGACAGCTCTGGAAACACCATATATTTT.

The V and J genes are TRBV19 and TRBJ1-5, with 8 bases lining up with TRBD1. Germline values: CDR1 LNHDA, CDR2 SQIVND (reference sequence). This CDR3 spans 15 amino acids. The J segment lost 2 bases and the V segment lost 3 bases, leaving 3 bases of the junction unmatched. DNA for the CDR3: TGTGCCAGTAGTATCCACAGGGGGGGCAATCAGCCCCAGCATTTT. Translated: CASSIHRGGNQPQHF.

The J gene is TRBJ1-1, the V gene TRBV7-2; 8 bases map to TRBD1. Germline CDR1 SGHTA, CDR2 FQGNSA. V shed 0 bases, J shed 7 bases, and the junction held 7 bases outside the gene matches. The CDR3 covers 15 residues. As DNA, the CDR3 is TGTGCCAGCAGCTTAGCCCGGACAGGGAAAGGTGAAGCTTTCTTT. Its translation is CASSLARTGKGEAFF.

The chain employs TRBV20-1 and TRBJ2-7, with 14 bases aligning to TRBD2. The CDR3 has 18 amino acids. The J segment lost 0 bases and the V segment lost 3 bases, leaving 10 bases of the junction unmatched. CDR1 and CDR2 (germline): DFQATT, SNEGSKA (reference sequence). This CDR3 is CSASGGLAGATSSYEQYF. Here the CDR3 DNA reads TGCAGTGCTAGTGGGGGACTAGCGGGGGCCACCAGCTCCTACGAGCAGTACTTC.

V is TRBV4-3 and J is TRBJ1-4; D remains unclear. V lost 1 base and J 8 bases, leaving 8 bases between the germline ends. In germline, CDR1 is LGHNA, CDR2 YSLEER. There are 13 residues in the CDR3. Here the CDR3 DNA reads TGCGCCAGCAGCCAAGGGTGGCGGGAAAAACTGTTTTTT. Translated, it gives CASSQGWREKLFF.

The chain has TRBV19 and TRBJ1-6; 7 positions match TRBD1. J gave up 10 bases and V 5 bases, and 11 bases lay outside the gene matches. CDR1 and CDR2 from the germline V gene are LNHDA and SQIVND (reference sequence). The CDR3 has 15 amino acids. The CDR3, as DNA: TGTGCCAGTAGTCCCTCTCGACAGGGCGGCTCACCCCTCCACTTT. Its translation: CASSPSRQGGSPLHF.

The chain's CDR3 is CASSWDREGYTF. The CDR3 DNA reads TGTGCCAGCAGTTGGGACAGGGAAGGCTACACCTTC. The V gene is TRBV28, the J gene TRBJ1-2; 9 bases agree with TRBD1. The length of the CDR3 is 12 residues. V lost 4 bases to trimming and J lost 8 bases; unmatched junction nucleotides: 2. The germline CDR1 and CDR2 sequences are MDHEN and SYDVKM.

V gene TRBV5-1 combines with J gene TRBJ2-7; 7 bases match TRBD2. Per the germline V gene, CDR1 is SGHRS and CDR2 is YFSETQ. The CDR3 runs to 16 residues. V trimming: 4 bases; J trimming: 1 base; junction bases outside the gene matches: 11. Here the CDR3 reads CASSRGIAGLSYEQYF. For the CDR3, the DNA is TGCGCCAGCAGCCGAGGCATAGCGGGTCTTTCCTACGAGCAGTACTTC.

The V and J genes are TRBV4-3 and TRBJ2-1; 10 bases are shared with TRBD2. Trimming at V came to 4 bases and at J to 2 bases, leaving 5 bases not matched to a gene. The V gene's germline CDR1 is LGHNA and CDR2 YSLEER. The CDR3 contains 16 residues. CDR3 sequence (DNA): TGCGCCAGCAGCCCATCAGCGGGAGGGCCCTACAATGAGCAGTTCTTC. Amino acids: CASSPSAGGPYNEQFF.

CDR3 region: CASSQDPEDEAFF. The CDR3 nucleotides are TGTGCCAGCAGCCAAGACCCGGAGGATGAAGCTTTCTTT. The genes are TRBV7-8 and TRBJ1-1; D unclear. Trimming took off 5 bases at V and 7 bases at J, with 14 bases between the two ends. Looked up from germline, CDR1 is SGHVS and CDR2 is FQNEAQ. CDR3 size: 13 residues.

V is TRBV2 and J is TRBJ1-5; D unclear. The germline V gene encodes CDR1 SNHLY and CDR2 FYNNEI. The germline V and J ends were trimmed by 8 bases and 9 bases, with 23 bases remaining between them. The length of the CDR3 is 15 residues. The CDR3, as DNA: TGTGCCAGCGAAGTGTATCTGACTTTTTGTTTGCCCCAGCATTTT. Its translation: CASEVYLTFCLPQHF.

The V and J genes are TRBV6-5 and TRBJ1-1; possibly TRBD1 for D (6 bases). The V and J ends lost 1 base and 0 bases respectively, with 9 bases between them. The CDR3 is 15 amino acids. Looked up from germline, CDR1 is MNHEY and CDR2 is SVGAGI. CDR3 DNA: TGTGCCAGCAGTTACTTTAGGGACATGAACACTGAAGCTTTCTTT. Residues: CASSYFRDMNTEAFF.

The chain recombines TRBV30 with TRBJ1-2; the D is unclear. The CDR3 is 14 amino acids. V was cut by 1 base and J by 8 bases, with 17 bases left in between. Germline-derived CDR1 and CDR2 are GTSNPN and SVGIG (reference sequence). The CDR3 nucleotides read TGTGCCTGGAGTGGAGGGATCTTTCATCGAGGCTACACCTTC. It translates to CAWSGGIFHRGYTF.

V is TRBV6-6 and J is TRBJ1-4, with D possibly matching TRBD1 (5 bases). Trimming removed 2 bases at V and 7 bases at J, with 11 bases between. In germline, CDR1 is MNHNY, CDR2 SVGAGI (reference sequence). The CDR3 covers 14 residues. The CDR3 DNA reads TGTGCCAGCAGTTACGTAAGACAGACTGAAAAACTGTTTTTT. Its protein is CASSYVRQTEKLFF.

The chain carries TRBV29-1 and TRBJ1-2; D may be TRBD1 (5 bases). CDR1 and CDR2 from the germline V gene are SQVTM and ANQGSEA. The CDR3 spans 12 residues. Trimming removed 6 bases from V and 13 bases from J, with 21 bases in between. This chain's CDR3 is CSVPPRQGKATF. The CDR3 DNA is TGCAGCGTCCCCCCTCGCCAGGGAAAGGCCACCTTC.

The V call is TRBV30, the J call TRBJ1-4; D uncertain. CDR3 length: 16 residues. Trimming removed 2 bases at V and 7 bases at J, with 20 bases between. CDR1 and CDR2 from the germline V gene are GTSNPN and SVGIG (reference sequence). CDR3 in amino acids: CAWSSGYPGTGEKLFF. The CDR3 coding sequence is TGTGCCTGGAGTTCCGGTTATCCGGGTACGGGTGAAAAACTGTTTTTT. Supplemented by reference TRBV30 and TRBJ1-4, the full variable domain reads SQTIHQWPATLVQPVGSPLSLECTVEGTSNPNLYWYRQAAGRGLQLLFYSVGIGQISSEVPQNLSASRPQDRQFILSSKKLLLSDSGFYLCAWSSGYPGTGEKLFFGSGTQLSVL.

This clone was observed a few times. The chain employs TRBV28 and TRBJ1-4; D not resolved. Germline CDR1 reads MDHEN; CDR2 reads SYDVKM. V was pared by 5 bases and J by 4 bases, with 14 bases between. This CDR3 spans 15 amino acids. For the CDR3, the DNA is TGTGCCAGCAGTCCCACCGCAGCGGATAATGAAAAACTGTTTTTT. As protein: CASSPTAADNEKLFF.

V usage is TRBV6-2 or TRBV6-3 and J usage is TRBJ1-1, with 7 bases aligning to TRBD1. Trimming removed 6 bases from V and 7 bases from J; junction bases left unmatched: 8. The CDR3 runs to 13 residues. Germline CDR1 reads MNHEY; CDR2 reads SVGEGT. In DNA form, the CDR3 reads TGTGCCAGCAGCTTAGACAGGGTTGGTGAAGCTTTCTTT. As protein: CASSLDRVGEAFF.

This rearrangement joins TRBV14 to TRBJ1-6; 7 positions match TRBD1. The CDR3 covers 16 residues. J lost 7 bases, V lost 5 bases, and 11 bases had no gene match. Germline V gene lookup returns CDR1 SGHDN and CDR2 FVKESK. The CDR3 nucleotides are TGTGCCAGCAGCACACGGCGACAGGGCCGGAATTCACCCCTCCACTTT. Amino acid sequence: CASSTRRQGRNSPLHF. Looking up the rest from reference TRBV14 and TRBJ1-6 gives the full variable domain: EAGVTQFPSHSVIEKGQTVTLRCDPISGHDNLYWYRRVMGKEIKFLLHFVKESKQDESGMPNNRFLAERTGGTYSTLKVQPAELEDSGVYFCASSTRRQGRNSPLHFGNGTRLTVT.

CDR3 nucleotide sequence: TGTGCCAGCAGTTACAGGGACAGGGGGCGTGAGCAGTTCTTC. Its translation is CASSYRDRGREQFF. This sequence joins TRBV6-2 or TRBV6-3 and TRBJ2-1; TRBD1 matches at 12 bases. The J segment lost 9 bases and the V segment lost 2 bases, leaving 2 bases of the junction unmatched. The CDR3 loop spans 14 amino acids. CDR1 MNHEY and CDR2 SVGEGT come from the germline V gene.

The rearrangement uses TRBV7-2 and TRBJ2-1, with TRBD2 matching 13 bases. From germline, CDR1 is SGHTA and CDR2 FQGNSA. Trimming at V came to 1 base and at J to 8 bases, leaving 5 bases not matched to a gene. The length of the CDR3 is 16 residues. This chain's CDR3 is CASSLEGTSGAHEQFF. CDR3 sequence (DNA): TGTGCCAGCAGCTTAGAAGGGACTAGCGGGGCCCATGAGCAGTTCTTC.

V gene TRBV30 combines with J gene TRBJ2-1, with unresolved D. CDR3 size: 14 residues. Germline loops: CDR1 GTSNPN, CDR2 SVGIG (reference sequence). V was trimmed by 3 bases and J by 3 bases, leaving 12 bases between them. CDR3 in DNA: TGTGCCTGGAGACGGGTGGCCTACTACAATGAGCAGTTCTTC. It translates to CAWRRVAYYNEQFF.

The chain joins TRBV6-2 or TRBV6-3 to TRBJ2-7; 8 bases are shared with TRBD1. Trimming took 6 bases from V and 3 from J; bases not matched to a gene: 7. The CDR3 has 14 amino acids. Germline CDR1 MNHEY, CDR2 SVGEGT. The CDR3 nucleotides read TGTGCCAGCAGCCAGGACAGGGACCTCTACGAGCAGTACTTC. It translates to CASSQDRDLYEQYF.

V is TRBV7-9 and J is TRBJ2-2; tentative D call: TRBD1 (5 bases). CDR1 is SEHNR and CDR2 is FQNEAQ in the germline V gene (reference sequence). Trimming took 1 base from V and 0 from J, leaving 15 bases between them. The CDR3 length is 18 residues. The CDR3 region has the DNA TGTGCCAGCAGCTTAGTCCAGGGAATAGGGACGAACACCGGGGAGCTGTTTTTT. Its protein is CASSLVQGIGTNTGELFF. Full variable domain (missing parts from reference TRBV7-9 and TRBJ2-2): DTGVSQNPRHKITKRGQNVTFRCDPISEHNRLYWYRQTLGQGPEFLTYFQNEAQLEKSRLLSDRFSAERPKGSFSTLEIQRTEQGDSAMYLCASSLVQGIGTNTGELFFGEGSRLTVL.

The rearrangement uses TRBV5-8 and TRBJ1-1; 10 bases are a match to TRBD1. V gave up 3 bases and J gave up 11 bases; unmatched junction bases: 13. The length of the CDR3 is 15 residues. CDR1 is SGHTS and CDR2 is YDEGEE in the germline V gene. CDR3 protein: CASSYSWTGGKTAFF. The CDR3 DNA is TGTGCCAGCAGCTACTCCTGGACAGGGGGAAAGACGGCTTTCTTT.